This T cell receptor (beta chain) was captured by sequencing in a study of CD8 T cells in Susac syndrome. Study context: Among the sequenced Susac syndrome patients, roughly 6 had active disease while roughly eight were in remission.

The CDR3 has 16 amino acids. V was pared by 4 bases and J by 2 bases, with 11 bases of the junction left unmatched. Germline assignment: CDR1 SGHTA and CDR2 FQGNSA. From blood CD8+ and CD4+ T cells, the TCR beta chain was sequenced. TEMRA cells were FACS-enriched, while CD8+ and CD4+ T cells were negatively isolated. Reverse transcription of about 0.5 to 1 ug RNA was carried out with random hexamers. TCRdb itself ran the immunoSEQ multiplex PCR reads through MiXCR, one entry per CDR3 protein. The sample records 150,000 to 200,000 distinct CDR3 sequences, roughly 94% being singletons. This receptor was taken from a human donor with Susac syndrome. The gene calls are TRBV7-2 and TRBJ2-7, with 7 nucleotides matching TRBD1. Material: CD4+ T cells from PBMCs. The CDR3 spells CASSSSPGQPTYEQYF. The DNA for the CDR3 is TGTGCCAGCAGCTCCTCCCCGGGACAGCCTACCTACGAGCAGTACTTC.